This T cell receptor beta chain was profiled in a study of blood T cells in healthy people across ages. V lost 3 bases and J 5 bases, leaving 8 bases between the germline ends. Germline CDR1 reads DFQATT; CDR2 reads SNEGSKA (reference sequence). This CDR3 contains 12 residues. A second 7 to 11 cycle PCR used barcoded and J-beta primers. TCRdb independently ran MiXCR on the 5' RACE reads; one entry per CDR3 protein. The table shows just over 1 million distinct CDR3 sequences, with 35% to 55% occurring only once. Of note for this clonotype: Its cognate antigen is unknown.

Study results and caveats: It was not possible, with unsorted PBMCs, to conclusively compare naive and antigen-experienced cells.

This sequence was found in a woman aged 55-70 years in good health. V and J are TRBV20-1 and TRBJ1-5; a possible D gene is TRBD1 (6 bases). The sequencing input was blood. The chain's CDR3 is CSASRTDQPQHF. The CDR3 nucleotides read TGCAGTGCTAGCCGGACAGATCAGCCCCAGCATTTT.